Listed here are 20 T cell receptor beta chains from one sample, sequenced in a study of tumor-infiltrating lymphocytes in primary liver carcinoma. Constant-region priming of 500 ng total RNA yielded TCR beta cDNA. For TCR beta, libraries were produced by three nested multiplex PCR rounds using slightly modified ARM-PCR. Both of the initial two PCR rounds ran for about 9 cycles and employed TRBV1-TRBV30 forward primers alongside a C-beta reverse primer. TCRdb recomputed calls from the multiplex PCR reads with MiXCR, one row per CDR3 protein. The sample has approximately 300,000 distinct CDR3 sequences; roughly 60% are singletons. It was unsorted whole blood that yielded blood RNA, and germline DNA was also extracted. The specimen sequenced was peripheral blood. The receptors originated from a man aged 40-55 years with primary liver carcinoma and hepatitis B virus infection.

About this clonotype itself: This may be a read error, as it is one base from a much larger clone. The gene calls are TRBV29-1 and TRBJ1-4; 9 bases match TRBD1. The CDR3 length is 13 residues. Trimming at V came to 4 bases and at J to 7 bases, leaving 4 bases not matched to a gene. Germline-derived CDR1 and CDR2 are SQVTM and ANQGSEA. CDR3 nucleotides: TGCAGCGTTGTGGGACAGGGCCGTGAAAAACTGTTTTTT. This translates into CSVVGQGREKLFF.

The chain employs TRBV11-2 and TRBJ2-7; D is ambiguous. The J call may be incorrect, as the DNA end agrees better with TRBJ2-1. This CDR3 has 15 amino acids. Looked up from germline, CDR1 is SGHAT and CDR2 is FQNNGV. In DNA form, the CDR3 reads TGTGCCAGCAGCTGCTTAACCGCCGGAGCCTACGAGCAGTTCTTC. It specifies CASSCLTAGAYEQFF.

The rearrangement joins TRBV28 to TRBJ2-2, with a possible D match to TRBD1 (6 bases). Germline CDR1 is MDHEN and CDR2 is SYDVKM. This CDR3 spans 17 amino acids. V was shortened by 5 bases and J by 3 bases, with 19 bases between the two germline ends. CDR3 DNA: TGTGCCAGCAGTCGAAGTTACAGGGTAACGTACACCGGGGAGCTGTTTTTT. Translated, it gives CASSRSYRVTYTGELFF.

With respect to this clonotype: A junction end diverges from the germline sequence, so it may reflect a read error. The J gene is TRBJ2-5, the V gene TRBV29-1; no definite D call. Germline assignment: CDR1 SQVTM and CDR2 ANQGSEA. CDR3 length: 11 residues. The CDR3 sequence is CSVRLGETQQF. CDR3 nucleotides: TGCAGCGTCCGATTAGGAGAGACCCAGCAATTC.

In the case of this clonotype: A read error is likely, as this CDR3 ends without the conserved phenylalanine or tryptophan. DNA for the CDR3: TGCAGCGTCTATGGGACTAGCGGGAGAAATAATGAGCAGTTCCAC. Encoded protein: CSVYGTSGRNNEQFH. V usage is TRBV29-1 and J usage is TRBJ2-1; 14 bases map to TRBD2. Germline V lookup: CDR1 SQVTM, CDR2 ANQGSEA. This CDR3 has 15 amino acids. V gave up 6 bases and J gave up 7 bases; unmatched junction bases: 8.

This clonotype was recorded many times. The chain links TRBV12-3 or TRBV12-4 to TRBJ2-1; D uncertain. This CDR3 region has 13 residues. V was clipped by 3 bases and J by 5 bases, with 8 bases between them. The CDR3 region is CASSFGRDNEQFF. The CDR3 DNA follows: TGTGCCAGCAGTTTTGGCAGAGACAATGAGCAGTTCTTC.

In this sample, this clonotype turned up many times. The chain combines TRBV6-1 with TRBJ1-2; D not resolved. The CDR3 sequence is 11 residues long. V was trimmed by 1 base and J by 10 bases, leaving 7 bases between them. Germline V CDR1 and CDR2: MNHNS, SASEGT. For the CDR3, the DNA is TGTGCCAGCAGTGAAGTGGGTTTCTACACCTTC. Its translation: CASSEVGFYTF.

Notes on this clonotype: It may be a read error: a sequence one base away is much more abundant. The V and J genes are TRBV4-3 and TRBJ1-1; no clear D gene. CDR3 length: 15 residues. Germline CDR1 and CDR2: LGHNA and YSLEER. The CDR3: CASTQDRGRNTEAFF. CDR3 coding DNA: TGCGCCAGCACCCAAGATCGCGGGAGGAACACTGAAGCTTTCTTT.

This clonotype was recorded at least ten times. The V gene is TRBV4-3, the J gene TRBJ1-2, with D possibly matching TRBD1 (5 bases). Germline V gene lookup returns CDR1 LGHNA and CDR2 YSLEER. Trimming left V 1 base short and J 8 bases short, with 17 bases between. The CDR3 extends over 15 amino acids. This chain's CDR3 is CASSQAPPRDGGYTF. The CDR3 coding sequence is TGCGCCAGCAGCCAAGCCCCCCCCAGGGACGGAGGCTACACCTTC.

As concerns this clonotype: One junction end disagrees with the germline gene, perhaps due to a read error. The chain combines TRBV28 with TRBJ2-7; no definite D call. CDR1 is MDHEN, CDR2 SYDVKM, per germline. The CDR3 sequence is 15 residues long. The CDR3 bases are TGTGCCAACAGTTTGGTGGCAGGCGGCTCGAGGCAGCAGTACTTC. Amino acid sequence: CANSLVAGGSRQQYF.

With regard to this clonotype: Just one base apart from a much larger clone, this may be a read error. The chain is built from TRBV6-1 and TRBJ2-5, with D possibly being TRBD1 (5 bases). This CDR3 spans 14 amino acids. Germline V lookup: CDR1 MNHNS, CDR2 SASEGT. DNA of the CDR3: TGTGCCAGCAGTTTCGGACAAAACCAAGAGATCCAGTACTTC. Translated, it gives CASSFGQNQEIQYF.

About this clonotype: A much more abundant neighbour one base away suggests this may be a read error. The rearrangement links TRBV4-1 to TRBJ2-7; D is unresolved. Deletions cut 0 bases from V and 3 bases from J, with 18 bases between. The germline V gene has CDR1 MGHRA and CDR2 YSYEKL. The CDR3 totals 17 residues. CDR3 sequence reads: CASSQEIAFGRFYEQYF. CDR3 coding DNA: TGCGCCAGCAGCCAAGAAATAGCATTTGGCCGCTTCTACGAGCAGTACTTC.

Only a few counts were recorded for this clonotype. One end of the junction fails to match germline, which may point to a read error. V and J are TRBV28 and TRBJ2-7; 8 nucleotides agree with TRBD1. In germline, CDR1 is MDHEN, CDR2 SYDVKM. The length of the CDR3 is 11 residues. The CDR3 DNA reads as TGTGCCAGCAGTAAAAGGGGACAGGTCTCGTTC. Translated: CASSKRGQVSF. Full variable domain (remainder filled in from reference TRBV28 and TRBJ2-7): DVKVTQSSRYLVKRTGEKVFLECVQDMDHENMFWYRQDPGLGLRLIYFSYDVKMKEKGDIPEGYSVSREKKERFSLILESASTNQTSMYLCASSKRGQVSFGPGTRLTVT.

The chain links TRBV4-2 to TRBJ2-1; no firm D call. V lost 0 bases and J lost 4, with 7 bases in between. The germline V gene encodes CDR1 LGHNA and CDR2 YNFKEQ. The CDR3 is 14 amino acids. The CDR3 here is CASSQEGPYNEQFF. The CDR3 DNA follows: TGTGCCAGCAGCCAAGAAGGCCCTTACAATGAGCAGTTCTTC.

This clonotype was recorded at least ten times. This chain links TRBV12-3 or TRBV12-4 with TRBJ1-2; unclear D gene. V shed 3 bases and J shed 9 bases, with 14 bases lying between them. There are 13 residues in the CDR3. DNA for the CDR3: TGTGCCAGCAGTTTTAATGTAGGGAGCCGCTACACCTTC. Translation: CASSFNVGSRYTF.

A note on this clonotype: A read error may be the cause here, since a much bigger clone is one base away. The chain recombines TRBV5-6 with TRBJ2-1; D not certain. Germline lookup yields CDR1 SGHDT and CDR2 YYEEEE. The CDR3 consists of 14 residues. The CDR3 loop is CASSLLGSYSEQFF. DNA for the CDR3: TGTGCCAGCAGCTTATTGGGCTCCTACAGTGAGCAGTTCTTC.

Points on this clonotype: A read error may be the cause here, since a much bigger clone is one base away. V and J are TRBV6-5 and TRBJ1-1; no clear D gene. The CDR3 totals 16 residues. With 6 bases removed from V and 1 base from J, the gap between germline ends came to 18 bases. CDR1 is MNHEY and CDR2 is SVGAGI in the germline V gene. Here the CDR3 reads CASSPGGRRWNTEAFF. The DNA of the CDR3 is TGTGCCAGCAGCCCCGGAGGCCGGAGGTGGAACACTGAAGCTTTCTTT.

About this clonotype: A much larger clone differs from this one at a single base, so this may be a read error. In nucleotides, the CDR3 is TGCAGCGTCTTCACCTCAGGGGCCATCAAATCCTACGAGCAGTACTTC. This codes for CSVFTSGAIKSYEQYF. The V call is TRBV29-1, the J call TRBJ2-7, with D possibly being TRBD1 (6 bases). Germline-derived CDR1 and CDR2 are SQVTM and ANQGSEA. Trimming removed 6 bases from V and 1 base from J, with 22 bases in between. The CDR3 has 16 amino acids.

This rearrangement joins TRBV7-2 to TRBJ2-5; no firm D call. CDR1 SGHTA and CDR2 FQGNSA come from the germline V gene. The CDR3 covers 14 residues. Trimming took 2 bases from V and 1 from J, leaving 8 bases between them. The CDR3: CTSSLWSSQETQYF. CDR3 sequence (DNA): TGTACCAGCAGCTTATGGAGTTCCCAAGAGACCCAGTACTTC.

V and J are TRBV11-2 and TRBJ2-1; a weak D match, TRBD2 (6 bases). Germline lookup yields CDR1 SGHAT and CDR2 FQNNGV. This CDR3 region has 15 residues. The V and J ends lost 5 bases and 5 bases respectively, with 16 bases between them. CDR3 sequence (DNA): TGTGCCAGCAGCCCGTCGGAGGGGTCTAACAATGAGCAGTTCTTC. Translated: CASSPSEGSNNEQFF.